One T cell receptor (beta chain) is described in this entry. This specimen belongs to a study of blood T cell repertoires in COVID-19. Study-level information: Nucleic acid was either cDNA or gDNA, and it came from T cells, B-cell-depleted T cells, or PBMCs.

Trimming stripped 1 base from V and 4 bases from J, with 14 bases between. The length of the CDR3 is 15 residues. Germline-derived CDR1 and CDR2 are SGHDT and YYEEEE. Data came from immunoSEQ multiplex PCR; TCRdb stores just in-frame clones and leaves some out. Among tens of thousands of clones listed, about four fifths were seen once. This clonotype originated in an elderly man with acute or convalescent COVID-19. Sequencing was done on a sample of peripheral blood. This chain joins TRBV5-6 and TRBJ1-2, with D tentatively TRBD1 (5 bases). CDR3 loop: CASSLMAGLGYGYTF. The CDR3 DNA sequence: TGTGCCAGCAGCTTGATGGCAGGGTTGGGCTATGGCTACACCTTC.